These 14 T cell receptor beta chains were sequenced from one sample in a study of cytomegalovirus exposure and HLA in healthy donors. The method was immunoSEQ multiplex PCR; TCRdb's version includes in-frame clones alone and lacks a portion of them. The sample includes around 140,000 clones, roughly 87% of them seen just once. The material sequenced was PBMCs. These receptors came from a man aged 18 to 29 in good health and CMV-seropositive.

The gene calls are TRBV27 and TRBJ2-7, with D possibly being TRBD2 (6 bases). Germline CDR1 and CDR2: MNHEY and SMNVEV (reference sequence). This CDR3 is 14 amino acids long. Trimming cost V 9 bases and J 0 bases, with 15 bases left between them. Here the CDR3 reads CASKEIAVSYEQYF. CDR3 DNA sequence: TGTGCCAGTAAAGAAATAGCGGTCTCCTACGAGCAGTACTTC.

This chain connects TRBV1 to TRBJ2-5; the D call of TRBD2 is as the table states it, not checked on the DNA. TRBV1 is flagged as a pseudogene. CDR3 length: 16 amino acids. The CDR3 loop is CTSSQKSVAGVETQYF. The CDR3 DNA follows: TGCACCAGCAGCCAAAAGTCCGTAGCGGGGGTAGAGACCCAGTACTTC.

The chain recombines TRBV5-1 with TRBJ2-7, with D hard to call. Trimming left V 4 bases short and J 0 bases short, with 11 bases between. Looked up from germline, CDR1 is SGHRS and CDR2 is YFSETQ. CDR3 length equals 14 residues. DNA for the CDR3: TGCGCCAGCAGCCCCGACACCAGCTCCTACGAGCAGTACTTC. It translates to CASSPDTSSYEQYF.

A word on this clone: At the DNA level, this CDR3 is encoded by other sequences in the same sample as well. V gene TRBV9 combines with J gene TRBJ1-3; D is uncertain. CDR3 length: 14 amino acids. V lost 2 bases and J 0 bases, leaving 6 bases between the germline ends. In germline, CDR1 is SGDLS, CDR2 YYNGEE. Here the CDR3 DNA reads TGTGCCAGCAGCGTCGGTAGCTCTGGAAACACCATATATTTT. Protein: CASSVGSSGNTIYF.

The chain combines TRBV19 with TRBJ1-4; 9 bases agree with TRBD1. This CDR3 has 13 residues. V gave up 6 bases and J gave up 5 bases; unmatched junction bases: 1. In germline, CDR1 is LNHDA, CDR2 SQIVND (reference sequence). The CDR3 sequence is CASRGTGNEKLFF. CDR3 nucleotides: TGTGCCAGTAGAGGGACAGGGAATGAAAAACTGTTTTTT.

The V gene is TRBV5-1, the J gene TRBJ2-1; tentatively, D is TRBD2 (5 bases). The CDR3 runs to 15 residues. V was cut by 1 base and J by 6 bases, with 14 bases left in between. CDR1 is SGHRS, CDR2 YFSETQ, per germline. The CDR3 loop reads CASSLYSDPGNEQFF. Written as DNA, the CDR3 is TGCGCCAGCAGCTTGTATAGCGATCCCGGCAATGAGCAGTTCTTC.

The chain uses TRBV9 and TRBJ1-1; D possibly corresponds to TRBD1 (6 bases). There are 14 residues in the CDR3. V gave up 0 bases and J gave up 6 bases, with 12 bases separating them. In germline, CDR1 is SGDLS, CDR2 YYNGEE. CDR3 nucleotides: TGTGCCAGCAGCGTAGTGGGGGCTAACTCTGAAGCTTTCTTT. It specifies CASSVVGANSEAFF.

V gene TRBV2 combines with J gene TRBJ2-1; D might be TRBD1 (9 bases). Germline CDR1 reads SNHLY; CDR2 reads FYNNEI. This CDR3 comprises 16 residues. Trimming stripped 7 bases from V and 0 bases from J, with 16 bases between. The CDR3 loop is CASMDRGLVSYNEQFF. In DNA form, the CDR3 reads TGTGCCAGCATGGACAGGGGACTAGTCTCCTACAATGAGCAGTTCTTC.

V usage is TRBV15 and J usage is TRBJ1-2, with 8 positions matching TRBD1. Losses at the gene ends were 0 bases for V and 2 bases for J; bases not matched to a gene: 2. CDR1 LNHNV and CDR2 YYDKDF come from the germline V gene (reference sequence). The CDR3 runs 15 residues. Written as DNA, the CDR3 is TGTGCCACCAGCAGAGACAGGACAGGGAACTATGGCTACACCTTC. It codes for CATSRDRTGNYGYTF.

The chain has TRBV5-4 and TRBJ1-1; tentatively, D is TRBD1 (5 bases). The ends were cut back, 4 bases at V and 1 base at J, with 11 bases in the middle. Germline V gene lookup returns CDR1 SGHNT and CDR2 YYREEE (reference sequence). The CDR3 contains 14 residues. CDR3 sequence reads: CASSPSGQNTEAFF. The CDR3 coding sequence is TGTGCCAGCAGCCCATCCGGACAGAACACTGAAGCTTTCTTT.

This clone was seen a few times. V gene TRBV28 combines with J gene TRBJ1-5; D is undetermined. Germline CDR1 and CDR2: MDHEN and SYDVKM. V lost 6 bases and J 9 bases, leaving 18 bases between the germline ends. This CDR3 region has 14 residues. In DNA form, the CDR3 reads TGTGCCAGCAGGACGGGTGAAGGCTCCTTGCCCCAGCATTTT. It codes for CASRTGEGSLPQHF.

The chain has TRBV7-9 and TRBJ1-2; D possibly corresponds to TRBD1 (5 bases). This CDR3 has 13 residues. CDR1 and CDR2 from the germline V gene are SEHNR and FQNEAQ (reference sequence). Trimming took off 5 bases at V and 4 bases at J, with 11 bases between the two ends. CDR3 in DNA: TGTGCCAGCAGCCCCGGAGGGACCTATGGCTACACCTTC. Translating it yields CASSPGGTYGYTF.

The chain joins TRBV10-3 to TRBJ1-1; D may be TRBD1 (5 bases). Germline loops: CDR1 ENHRY, CDR2 SYGVKD. Trimming left V 2 bases short and J 7 bases short, with 8 bases between. This CDR3 is 12 amino acids long. DNA of the CDR3: TGTGCCATCAGTGAGGCGGGGGGTGAAGCTTTCTTT. Its protein product is CAISEAGGEAFF.

This chain connects TRBV19 to TRBJ1-1; no reliable D call. Looked up from germline, CDR1 is LNHDA and CDR2 is SQIVND (reference sequence). The CDR3 is 14 residues long. Trimming shortened V by 3 bases and J by 2 bases, and 10 bases separated the two germline ends. The CDR3 reads CASSIRGRNTEAFF. The CDR3 coding sequence is TGTGCCAGTAGTATCCGAGGGAGAAACACTGAAGCTTTCTTT.